These 25 T cell receptor beta chains share one sample of origin, sequenced in a study of graft-versus-host responses after intestinal transplantation. The method was immunoSEQ multiplex PCR; TCRdb's version includes in-frame clones alone and lacks a portion of them. Among tens of thousands of clones listed, 90% to 95% were seen once. For these receptors, no antigen is known. The input for sequencing was unstimulated CD4+ T cells sorted from spleen or lymph node cells, taken before intestinal transplant. Receptors originate from a human donor who received an intestinal transplant.

This rearrangement joins TRBV19 to TRBJ1-2, with 8 bases aligning to TRBD1. V was clipped by 7 bases and J by 4 bases; unmatched bases: 14. Germline-derived CDR1 and CDR2 are LNHDA and SQIVND (reference sequence). CDR3 length equals 16 residues. In DNA form, the CDR3 reads TGTGCCAGTAAAAAGACAGGGGCCGCTTCTAGCTATGGCTACACCTTC. Translation: CASKKTGAASSYGYTF. Combining the CDR3 with reference TRBV19 and TRBJ1-2 gives the whole variable domain DGGITQSPKYLFRKEGQNVTLSCEQNLNHDAMYWYRQDPGQGLRLIYYSQIVNDFQKGDIAEGYSVSREKKESFPLTVTSAQKNPTAFYLCASKKTGAASSYGYTFGSGTRLTVV.

V and J are TRBV7-2 and TRBJ2-7; TRBD2 matches at 9 bases. Germline V gene sequence: CDR1 SGHTA, CDR2 FQGNSA. With 1 base clipped from V and 2 bases from J, the junction kept 12 bases outside the gene matches. The CDR3 extends over 18 amino acids. The CDR3 region is CASSLGYGGGAGAYEQYF. CDR3 bases: TGTGCCAGCAGCTTAGGTTACGGCGGGGGGGCCGGGGCCTACGAGCAGTACTTC.

In nucleotides, the CDR3 is TGCGCCAGCCCCAGGGACTTCTCCTACAATGAGCAGTTCTTC. Its translation is CASPRDFSYNEQFF. This rearrangement joins TRBV10-1 to TRBJ2-1, with a tentative D call TRBD2 (6 bases). The CDR3 loop spans 14 amino acids. CDR1 and CDR2 (germline): WNHNN, SYGVQD (reference sequence). The V end was cut by 8 bases, the J end by 0 bases, with 11 bases between.

This clone appeared a few times. Distinct nucleotide sequences in the sample also encode this CDR3. This rearrangement joins TRBV4-1 to TRBJ2-3; the D gene is possibly TRBD1 (6 bases). Trimming cost V 4 bases and J 3 bases, with 8 bases left between them. The germline V gene encodes CDR1 MGHRA and CDR2 YSYEKL. The CDR3 consists of 13 residues. The CDR3 region is CASSPQGTDTQYF. For the CDR3, the DNA is TGCGCCAGCAGCCCACAGGGAACAGATACGCAGTATTTT.

The V and J genes are TRBV21-1 and TRBJ1-1. TRBV21-1 is a pseudogene locus. The CDR3 spans 15 residues. DNA for the CDR3: TGTGCCAGCATCCCATGGGAGGGAGGGAACACTGAAGCTTTCTTT. Translation: CASIPWEGGNTEAFF.

V and J are TRBV25-1 and TRBJ2-3, with 7 positions matching TRBD2. The CDR3 extends over 15 amino acids. From germline, CDR1 is MGHDK and CDR2 SYGVNS. The ends lost 6 bases at V and 4 bases at J; junction bases unmatched: 10. CDR3 amino acids: CASSRAGVGADTQYF. DNA for the CDR3: TGTGCCAGCAGCCGCGCGGGGGTCGGGGCAGATACGCAGTATTTT.

The chain carries TRBV6-1 and TRBJ2-1; 8 bases fit TRBD1. The V segment lost 10 bases and the J segment 3 bases; nucleotides outside the gene matches: 11. Germline V gives CDR1 MNHNS, CDR2 SASEGT. The CDR3 consists of 15 residues. The DNA of the CDR3 is TGTGCCACCACGGGACAGGTGAAATTCTACAATGAGCAGTTCTTC. Translating it yields CATTGQVKFYNEQFF.

The chain combines TRBV18 with TRBJ2-1; 7 bases fit TRBD2. This CDR3 contains 15 residues. Losses at the gene ends were 3 bases for V and 4 bases for J; bases not matched to a gene: 6. The V gene's germline CDR1 is KGHSH and CDR2 LQKENI. This CDR3 is CASSPVTSHYNEQFF. DNA of the CDR3: TGTGCCAGCTCACCCGTGACTAGCCATTACAATGAGCAGTTCTTC. Using reference TRBV18 and TRBJ2-1 for the parts outside the CDR3, the full variable domain is NAGVMQNPRHLVRRRGQEARLRCSPMKGHSHVYWYRQLPEEGLKFMVYLQKENIIDESGMPKERFSAEFPKEGPSILRIQQVVRGDSAAYFCASSPVTSHYNEQFFGPGTRLTVL.

The rearrangement uses TRBV30 and TRBJ2-7, with 9 bases matching TRBD1. The J segment lost 2 bases and the V segment lost 0 bases, leaving 5 bases of the junction unmatched. The CDR3 covers 15 residues. The germline gives CDR1 GTSNPN, CDR2 SVGIG (reference sequence). This chain's CDR3 is CAWSVGQGNTYEQYF. The CDR3 nucleotides read TGTGCCTGGAGTGTAGGACAGGGGAACACCTACGAGCAGTACTTC.

CDR3 sequence reads: CASSLGTVSGYTF. The DNA of the CDR3 is TGTGCCAGCAGCCTTGGGACAGTCTCTGGCTACACCTTC. This chain links TRBV9 with TRBJ1-2, with 7 bases aligning to TRBD1. This CDR3 has 13 amino acids. In germline, CDR1 is SGDLS, CDR2 YYNGEE. V lost 4 bases and J lost 7; bases outside the gene matches: 7.

Details on this clone: The junction departs from germline at one end; a sequencing error may be responsible. Additional DNA sequences in this sample encode the identical CDR3. This chain uses TRBV30 with TRBJ2-3; TRBD2 aligns across 12 bases. The CDR3 covers 15 residues. Germline CDR1 is GTSNPN and CDR2 is SVGIG (reference sequence). The CDR3 nucleotides are TGTGCCTGGGCGGGGACTAGCGGGTTCACAGATACGCAATATTTT. It translates to CAWAGTSGFTDTQYF.

This clone came up once. The J gene is TRBJ1-5, the V gene TRBV19; 8 nucleotides match TRBD1. Germline V gene sequence: CDR1 LNHDA, CDR2 SQIVND (reference sequence). This CDR3 is 18 amino acids long. Trimming cost V 3 bases and J 7 bases; bases outside gene matches: 17. CDR3 in amino acids: CASSMRVPLGTGGQPQHF. As DNA, the CDR3 is TGTGCCAGTAGTATGAGGGTGCCCCTGGGAACAGGGGGACAGCCCCAGCATTTT.

The gene calls are TRBV19 and TRBJ2-5; 7 bases align to TRBD2. The CDR3 covers 14 residues. In germline, CDR1 is LNHDA, CDR2 SQIVND (reference sequence). Trimming removed 5 bases from V and 4 bases from J; junction bases left unmatched: 7. The DNA of the CDR3 is TGTGCCAGTAGTTGGGAGGGCCGGACAGAGACCCAGTACTTC. Encoded protein: CASSWEGRTETQYF. The full variable domain, with the rest looked up from reference TRBV19 and TRBJ2-5, is DGGITQSPKYLFRKEGQNVTLSCEQNLNHDAMYWYRQDPGQGLRLIYYSQIVNDFQKGDIAEGYSVSREKKESFPLTVTSAQKNPTAFYLCASSWEGRTETQYFGPGTRLLVL.

The V gene is TRBV5-5, the J gene TRBJ2-3, with D unclear. The CDR3 is 13 residues long. CDR1 and CDR2 from the germline V gene are SGHKS and YYEKEE (reference sequence). V was cut by 0 bases and J by 1 base, with 3 bases left in between. CDR3 in DNA: TGTGCCAGCAGCTTGGCCGGCACAGATACGCAGTATTTT. Its protein product is CASSLAGTDTQYF.

The V and J genes are TRBV19 and TRBJ1-5; a possible D gene is TRBD1 (6 bases). This CDR3 has 16 amino acids. The germline CDR1 and CDR2 sequences are LNHDA and SQIVND (reference sequence). Trimming pared 5 bases from V and 0 bases from J, leaving 14 bases between. CDR3 residues: CASSFKDSYSNQPQHF. In DNA form, the CDR3 reads TGTGCCAGTAGTTTCAAGGACAGTTATAGCAATCAGCCCCAGCATTTT.

The V gene is TRBV5-1, the J gene TRBJ2-2; 9 nucleotides match TRBD1. J gave up 7 bases and V 1 base, and 8 bases lay outside the gene matches. Germline values: CDR1 SGHRS, CDR2 YFSETQ. This CDR3 comprises 16 residues. CDR3 sequence reads: CASSLLSTGGIGELFF. The CDR3 DNA sequence: TGCGCCAGCAGCTTGTTATCGACAGGGGGTATCGGGGAGCTGTTTTTT.

The V call is TRBV7-7, the J call TRBJ2-3, with a tentative D call TRBD1 (6 bases). Germline V gene data show CDR1 as SSHAT and CDR2 as FNYEAQ (reference sequence). This CDR3 is built from 14 residues. V lost 5 bases and J 0 bases, leaving 9 bases between the germline ends. CDR3 in amino acids: CASSPGQSTDTQYF. DNA of the CDR3: TGTGCCAGCAGCCCCGGACAGAGCACAGATACGCAGTATTTT.

This chain joins TRBV7-2 and TRBJ2-7, with 10 positions matching TRBD2. The germline V gene has CDR1 SGHTA and CDR2 FQGNSA. CDR3 length: 14 amino acids. V shed 7 bases and J 4 bases; nucleotides not matched to a gene: 7. The CDR3 here is CASTPSGGAYEQYF. Here the CDR3 DNA reads TGTGCCAGCACCCCTAGCGGGGGTGCATACGAGCAGTACTTC.

The chain has TRBV19 and TRBJ1-5, with D possibly being TRBD1 (6 bases). In germline, CDR1 is LNHDA, CDR2 SQIVND (reference sequence). Trimming shortened V by 5 bases and J by 4 bases, and 18 bases separated the two germline ends. CDR3 length: 16 residues. CDR3 sequence: CASSAGTPVVNQPQHF. The CDR3 DNA follows: TGTGCCAGTAGTGCAGGGACACCCGTAGTTAATCAGCCCCAGCATTTT.

The chain carries TRBV5-6 and TRBJ2-1; 12 bases are a match to TRBD1. Germline-derived CDR1 and CDR2 are SGHDT and YYEEEE. V was clipped by 4 bases and J by 14 bases; unmatched bases: 7. The CDR3 consists of 13 residues. The DNA for the CDR3 is TGTGCCAGCAGCCAGGGACAGGGGGCGTCGGAGTTCTTC. Its protein product is CASSQGQGASEFF. Drawing the rest from reference TRBV5-6 and TRBJ2-1, the complete variable domain is DAGVTQSPTHLIKTRGQQVTLRCSPKSGHDTVSWYQQALGQGPQFIFQYYEEEERQRGNFPDRFSGHQFPNYSSELNVNALLLGDSALYLCASSQGQGASEFFGPGTRLTVL.

The chain carries TRBV7-8 and TRBJ2-7; 9 bases line up with TRBD1. Germline V gene data show CDR1 as SGHVS and CDR2 as FQNEAQ. Trimming cost V 2 bases and J 4 bases; bases outside gene matches: 6. The CDR3 is 15 amino acids. The CDR3 DNA is TGTGCCAGCAGCTTACGCCCCGGGACAGGGTACGAGCAGTACTTC. This encodes CASSLRPGTGYEQYF.

This chain joins TRBV6-1 and TRBJ2-5; 7 bases map to TRBD2. The CDR3 loop spans 15 amino acids. Germline CDR1 reads MNHNS; CDR2 reads SASEGT. Trimming at V came to 4 bases and at J to 1 base, leaving 6 bases not matched to a gene. Here the CDR3 DNA reads TGTGCCAGCAGTGTCCAGCGGGGCCCCCAAGAGACCCAGTACTTC. Residues: CASSVQRGPQETQYF.

The rearrangement uses TRBV6-4 and TRBJ1-6; maybe TRBD1 (5 bases). Germline V gene lookup returns CDR1 MRHNA and CDR2 SNTAGT. Trimming shortened V by 5 bases and J by 4 bases, and 9 bases separated the two germline ends. The length of the CDR3 is 14 residues. The CDR3 loop reads CASSLAGYNSPLHF. The CDR3 DNA sequence: TGTGCCAGCAGTTTGGCAGGGTATAATTCACCCCTCCACTTT.

J is TRBJ2-1 and V is TRBV11-3, with D perhaps TRBD2 (5 bases). V dropped 7 bases and J dropped 1 base, with 11 bases sitting between them. The V gene's germline CDR1 is SGHNT and CDR2 YENEEA. This CDR3 spans 14 amino acids. CDR3 in amino acids: CASNPGWSYNEQFF. The CDR3 DNA reads as TGTGCCAGCAACCCGGGATGGTCCTACAATGAGCAGTTCTTC.

The chain employs TRBV21-1 and TRBJ1-2; TRBD1, as called in the table, went unchecked against the DNA. TRBV21-1 corresponds to a pseudogene. This CDR3 spans 15 amino acids. In DNA form, the CDR3 reads TGTGCCAGCAGCAAAGGGAAACAGGGGTGCTGTGGCTACACCTTC. Translation: CASSKGKQGCCGYTF.